The next 4 T cell receptor beta chains were all read from a single sample in a study of control samples from healthy donors and cancer patients. Data came from immunoSEQ multiplex PCR; TCRdb stores just in-frame clones and leaves some out. The sample carries roughly 170,000 clones, about 93% recorded once. Sample: blood. The receptors derive from a man aged 18 to 30 in good health.

J is TRBJ2-2 and V is TRBV18, with D tentatively TRBD1 or TRBD2 (5 bases each). The CDR3 spans 17 residues. Germline loops: CDR1 KGHSH, CDR2 LQKENI. Between the trimmed V and J ends, which lost 1 base and 4 bases, there was a span of 16 bases. This chain's CDR3 is CASSPRNAQGPTGELFF. DNA for the CDR3: TGTGCCAGCTCACCACGGAATGCGCAGGGACCCACCGGGGAGCTGTTTTTT.

The chain carries TRBV3-1 (or the pseudogene TRBV3-2) and TRBJ2-1; D is possibly TRBD2 (7 bases). Germline V gene sequence: CDR1 LGHDT, CDR2 YNNKEL (reference sequence). The CDR3 covers 14 residues. V was pared by 6 bases and J by 9 bases, with 18 bases between. The DNA for the CDR3 is TGTGCCAGCAGACTAGCGCGCAGGGGCGGTGAGCAGTTCTTC. The encoded protein is CASRLARRGGEQFF.

CDR3: CASLQGRGMGTEAFF. CDR3 bases: TGTGCCAGCCTGCAGGGGCGGGGGATGGGGACTGAAGCTTTCTTT. The V gene is TRBV6-7, the J gene TRBJ1-1; the D gene is possibly TRBD1 (6 bases). TRBV6-7 is designated an ORF whose function remains uncertain. The germline V and J ends were trimmed by 8 bases and 5 bases, with 21 bases remaining between them. This CDR3 contains 15 residues.

This clone was seen only a few times. V is TRBV18 and J is TRBJ2-7; D may match TRBD1 or TRBD2 (5 bases each). The CDR3 is 14 residues long. Germline V gene lookup returns CDR1 KGHSH and CDR2 LQKENI. V was clipped by 6 bases and J by 2 bases, with 14 bases between them. The CDR3 is CASSDLSGPYEQYF. The CDR3 nucleotides are TGTGCCAGCTCCGATTTGTCGGGGCCCTACGAGCAGTACTTC.